This T cell receptor (beta chain) was profiled in a study of blood T cell repertoires in COVID-19. Study overall: The origin of the acute and convalescent COVID-19 samples was the United States, Italy and Spain. Sources were T cells, B-cell-depleted T cells, or PBMCs; the material itself was cDNA or gDNA.

The length of the CDR3 is 16 residues. The V gene end was trimmed by 0 bases and the J gene end by 8 bases; junction bases not matched to a gene: 11. Germline lookup yields CDR1 MNHEY and CDR2 SVGEGT. Original data processing: Reference gene primer amplification gave estimated nucleated cell counts. Clones were read by immunoSEQ multiplex PCR, and TCRdb kept only the in-frame ones, dropping some. V, J and clone size reflect that table, while D and trimming were determined from the DNA. This table has over 250,000 clones, approximately 86% appearing once. Sequencing used peripheral blood. The rearrangement links TRBV6-2 or TRBV6-3 to TRBJ2-3, with TRBD2 identical over 7 bases. The TCR was taken from a man aged 40-55 years who had recovered from COVID-19. The CDR3 DNA reads as TGTGCCAGCAGTTACTCGATACGGGGGGAGAGTGCTACGCAGTATTTT. Its protein product is CASSYSIRGESATQYF.